Listed below are T cell receptor beta chains from one sample, sequenced in a study of blood T cell repertoires in COVID-19. The assay was immunoSEQ multiplex PCR, and TCRdb's table has in-frame clones only and misses some. The sample has about 300,000 clones; 89% are singletons. Sequenced material: peripheral blood. All receptors derive from a woman aged 25 to 39 with COVID-19, enrolled during active disease. CDR3s include the opening cysteine and the closing phenylalanine or tryptophan. A D gene is named only where the DNA matches it firmly. For some rows the clone size is stated as once, few or many, or as a class when expanded; others skip it.

clone_size j_call v_call d_call cdr3_aa cdr3_nt
- TRBJ1-6 TRBV5-1 - CASSLGQGPSPLHF TGCGCCAGCAGCTTGGGCCAGGGGCCTTCACCCCTCCACTTT
- TRBJ1-2 TRBV11-3 - CASSLVGLGSGYTF TGTGCCAGCAGCTTAGTGGGGCTCGGTTCTGGCTACACCTTC
- TRBJ1-6 TRBV7-8 - CASSLEAGNSPLHF TGTGCCAGCAGCTTAGAGGCAGGGAATTCACCCCTCCACTTT
- TRBJ2-2 TRBV3-1/TRBV3-2 - CASSLGGGELFF TGTGCCAGCAGCCTGGGGGGCGGGGAGCTGTTTTTT
- TRBJ1-6 TRBV14 - CASSPQGNSPLHF TGTGCCAGCAGCCCGCAGGGAAATTCACCCCTCCACTTT
few TRBJ1-1 TRBV12-5 - CASGLEGVTEAFF TGTGCTAGTGGTTTGGAGGGAGTCACTGAAGCTTTCTTT
- TRBJ1-6 TRBV19 TRBD1 CASSTQGVRSPLHF TGTGCCAGTAGTACACAGGGGGTTCGGTCACCCCTCCACTTT
- TRBJ2-7 TRBV5-1 - CASSWGTPSYEQYF TGCGCCAGCAGCTGGGGGACACCTTCCTACGAGCAGTACTTC
- TRBJ1-5 TRBV28 - CASLPGGNQPQHF TGTGCCAGCTTACCGGGGGGGAATCAGCCCCAGCATTTT
- TRBJ1-1 TRBV5-1 - CASSLGDLNTEAFF TGCGCCAGCAGCTTGGGGGACTTGAACACTGAAGCTTTCTTT
once TRBJ2-3 TRBV7-2 - CASRGGPGAGSDTQYF TGTGCCAGCAGGGGTGGCCCCGGGGCGGGGTCAGATACGCAGTATTTT
- TRBJ1-1 TRBV19 - CASSTEEWNTEAFF TGTGCCAGTAGTACCGAGGAGTGGAACACTGAAGCTTTCTTT
few TRBJ1-5 TRBV3-1/TRBV3-2 - CASSQRTGNQPQHF TGTGCCAGCAGCCAGAGGACAGGCAATCAGCCCCAGCATTTT
- TRBJ1-2 TRBV19 TRBD1 CASSPGQGSYGYTF TGTGCCAGTAGTCCGGGACAGGGGTCCTATGGCTACACCTTC
- TRBJ2-5 TRBV21-1 - CASRPERDTRPQETQYF TGTGCCAGCAGGCCCGAGCGGGACACCCGTCCCCAAGAGACCCAGTACTTC
once TRBJ1-2 TRBV27 - CASSTNREIYGYTF TGTGCCAGCAGTACTAACAGGGAAATCTATGGCTACACCTTC
few TRBJ1-4 TRBV28 TRBD1 CASSIWDRGEKLFF TGTGCCAGCAGTATCTGGGACAGGGGTGAAAAACTGTTTTTT
- TRBJ2-2 TRBV6-6 - CASSSLRPGELFF TGTGCCAGCAGTTCACTCCGCCCCGGGGAGCTGTTTTTT
- TRBJ2-1 TRBV9 - CASSVELASNEQFF TGTGCCAGCAGCGTAGAACTAGCCAGCAATGAGCAGTTCTTC
once TRBJ2-3 TRBV7-9 TRBD2 CASSSSGREGDTDTQYF TGTGCCAGCAGCTCAAGCGGGCGGGAGGGGGACACAGATACGCAGTATTTT
- TRBJ2-4 TRBV27 - CASSFLPPGVAKNIQYF TGTGCCAGCAGTTTCCTACCTCCGGGAGTAGCCAAAAACATTCAGTACTTC
- TRBJ2-5 TRBV27 - CASSLSEGQETQYF TGTGCCAGCAGTTTATCCGAGGGACAAGAGACCCAGTACTTC
- TRBJ2-4 TRBV7-2 TRBD2 CASSARLAGGPLNIQYF TGTGCCAGCAGCGCCCGACTAGCGGGGGGGCCTCTAAACATTCAGTACTTC
- TRBJ2-3 TRBV5-1 - CASSSGQRSTDTQYF TGCGCCAGCAGCAGTGGACAGCGAAGCACAGATACGCAGTATTTT
- TRBJ1-4 TRBV4-2 TRBD1 CASSQVIETGLGKLFF TGTGCCAGCAGCCAAGTAATCGAGACAGGGTTAGGAAAACTGTTTTTT
- TRBJ1-5 TRBV6-5 - CASSRNKNSNQPQHF TGTGCCAGCAGCCGTAACAAAAATAGCAATCAGCCCCAGCATTTT
- TRBJ2-7 TRBV6-2/TRBV6-3 - CASSKGIYRAEQYF TGTGCCAGCAGTAAGGGGATTTACAGGGCCGAGCAGTACTTC
- TRBJ1-1 TRBV6-2/TRBV6-3 - CASSKAGTTNTEAFF TGTGCCAGCAGTAAAGCCGGGACAACGAACACTGAAGCTTTCTTT
- TRBJ1-5 TRBV30 - CAWSAGGVYQPQHF TGTGCCTGGAGCGCCGGAGGGGTGTATCAGCCCCAGCATTTT
- TRBJ1-3 TRBV15 - CATSRGWTSSGNTIYF TGTGCCACCAGCAGGGGATGGACAAGCTCTGGAAACACCATATATTTT
- TRBJ1-1 TRBV6-5 - CASSFRETTEAFF TGTGCCAGCAGCTTCCGGGAGACCACTGAAGCTTTCTTT
few TRBJ1-1 TRBV7-8 TRBD1 CASSSPGQVGSEAFF TGTGCCAGCAGCTCTCCGGGACAGGTTGGTTCGGAAGCTTTCTTT
- TRBJ1-1 TRBV19 TRBD1 CASSIGQGWEAFF TGTGCCAGTAGTATAGGACAGGGTTGGGAAGCTTTCTTT
- TRBJ2-2 TRBV5-5 TRBD2 CASSFGGTHTGELFF TGTGCCAGCAGCTTCGGGGGGACCCACACCGGGGAGCTGTTTTTT